Listed below are T cell receptor beta chains from one sample, sequenced in a study of OX40 agonist ivuxolimab in advanced cancers. Data came from immunoSEQ multiplex PCR; TCRdb stores just in-frame clones and leaves some out. Among around 22,000 clones listed, approximately 89% were seen once. Sequenced here: CD4+ or CD8+ T cells sorted from blood, sampled in a trial of the OX40 agonist ivuxolimab. These receptors came from an adult with an advanced solid tumor such as melanoma, head and neck, liver or kidney cancer. The CDR3 runs from the conserved cysteine through the conserved F or W. D genes are given only for firm matches. Clone size appears in some rows only: once, few, many, or a class for an expanded clone.

TRBV9	-	14	TRBJ1-1	TRBD1	CASSRQGGVTEAFF	TGTGCCAGCAGCCGACAGGGGGGAGTCACTGAAGCTTTCTTT
TRBV7-6	-	20	TRBJ2-6	-	CASSLGGRRVAGTGANVLTF	TGTGCCAGCAGCTTAGGAGGACGCAGGGTCGCGGGTACTGGGGCCAACGTCCTGACTTTC
TRBV5-4	-	16	TRBJ2-7	TRBD1	CASSLTAGTGSYEQYF	TGTGCCAGCAGCCTAACCGCCGGGACAGGATCCTACGAGCAGTACTTC
TRBV5-1	-	15	TRBJ2-2	-	CASSTTATGTGELFF	TGCGCCAGCAGCACCACGGCTACCGGGACCGGGGAGCTGTTTTTT
TRBV19	-	14	TRBJ1-3	-	CASSQRGYGNTIYF	TGTGCCAGTAGCCAGAGGGGGTATGGAAACACCATATACTTT
TRBV4-3	-	14	TRBJ2-7	-	CASSQERWRGEQYF	TGCGCCAGCAGCCAAGAAAGGTGGAGGGGCGAGCAGTACTTC
TRBV11-2	-	19	TRBJ2-7	TRBD2	CASSLVVAGGPEVSSEQYF	TGTGCCAGCAGCTTAGTGGTAGCGGGGGGGCCAGAGGTGTCCTCCGAGCAGTACTTC
TRBV9	once	14	TRBJ1-5	TRBD1	CASSQTGERQPQHF	TGTGCCAGCAGCCAAACAGGGGAACGTCAGCCCCAGCATTTT
TRBV14	-	14	TRBJ2-1	-	CASSPVVTYNEQFF	TGTGCCAGCAGCCCCGTTGTTACCTACAATGAGCAGTTCTTC
TRBV7-9	-	14	TRBJ1-4	TRBD1	CASSIGTGEEKLFF	TGTGCCAGCAGCATCGGGACAGGGGAAGAAAAACTGTTTTTT